The 17 T cell receptor beta chains below all came from one sample that was sequenced in a study of human T cells and chemical hapten exposure. TCRdb fed the RACE reads into MiXCR, producing one record per CDR3 protein. Among some 91,000 distinct CDR3 sequences, 25% to 30% were seen once, and the ten largest hold 10%. Time point reported: patch test 3, about 24 weeks after DPC sensitization. Treatment specified: therapeutic diphenylcyclopropenone sensitization with weekly scalp DPC. This specimen consisted of whole blood, obtained in connection with sensitization to the hapten diphenylcyclopropenone (DPC). The receptors derive from a man aged 35 to 55 with alopecia areata. Some clones in this sample may be carry-over from other donors' samples.

This clonotype appeared many times. The chain is built from TRBV7-2 and TRBJ2-3; TRBD2 is a possible D gene (5 bases). This CDR3 has 16 amino acids. The germline V and J ends were trimmed by 1 base and 6 bases, with 17 bases remaining between them. Germline V gene sequence: CDR1 SGHTA, CDR2 FQGNSA. This CDR3 reads CASSLDVAGRLDTQYF. The CDR3 DNA sequence: TGTGCCAGCAGCTTAGATGTGGCGGGCCGGCTCGATACGCAGTATTTT.

This clonotype was observed a handful of times. The chain carries TRBV5-6 and TRBJ1-2, with TRBD1 matching 8 bases. CDR3 size: 16 residues. Germline V gives CDR1 SGHDT, CDR2 YYEEEE. The V and J ends lost 3 bases and 5 bases, in that order; junction bases with no gene match: 12. The CDR3 region has the DNA TGTGCCAGCAGCTCTAGGACAGGGAAAGACCCTTATGGCTACACCTTC. Translating gives CASSSRTGKDPYGYTF.

The chain uses TRBV20-1 and TRBJ2-7; no clear D. The CDR3 has 12 residues. The V and J ends lost 2 bases and 3 bases respectively, with 8 bases between them. Germline-derived CDR1 and CDR2 are DFQATT and SNEGSKA (reference sequence). The CDR3 spells CSARRRVYEQYF. CDR3 sequence (DNA): TGCAGTGCTAGAAGACGAGTCTACGAGCAGTACTTC.

The chain joins TRBV15 to TRBJ1-6; 7 positions match TRBD1. The germline V gene encodes CDR1 LNHNV and CDR2 YYDKDF (reference sequence). V lost 4 bases and J lost 7; bases outside the gene matches: 13. This CDR3 is built from 17 residues. The chain's CDR3 is CATSTHGTDDTNSPLHF. DNA of the CDR3: TGTGCCACCAGCACCCACGGGACAGACGATACCAATTCACCCCTCCACTTT.

This clonotype turned up a few times. The J gene is TRBJ1-5, the V gene TRBV12-3 or TRBV12-4; D is ambiguous. The V end was cut by 4 bases, the J end by 1 base, with 11 bases between. This CDR3 has 15 residues. DNA for the CDR3: TGTGCCAGCAGTTCGACCCGGAGAAGCAATCAGCCCCAGCATTTT. Encoded protein: CASSSTRRSNQPQHF.

In this sample, this clonotype turned up a few times. The chain combines TRBV6-5 with TRBJ1-1; tentatively, D is TRBD1 (5 bases). Trimming cost V 2 bases and J 4 bases, with 14 bases left between them. Germline-derived CDR1 and CDR2 are MNHEY and SVGAGI. The CDR3 is 15 amino acids. CDR3 region: CASSYTRRGGTEAFF. In nucleotides, the CDR3 is TGTGCCAGCAGTTACACTCGGCGGGGCGGCACTGAAGCTTTCTTT.

The chain joins TRBV14 to TRBJ2-3; 12 nucleotides line up with TRBD2. After removal of 3 bases from V and 3 bases from J, the junction contained 10 bases not matched to a gene. CDR3 length: 18 amino acids. CDR1 and CDR2 (germline): SGHDN, FVKESK. The CDR3 DNA sequence: TGTGCCAGCAGCCAGACGGGACTAGCGGGCCCAAAGACAGATACGCAGTATTTT. It yields the protein CASSQTGLAGPKTDTQYF. Full variable domain (missing parts from reference TRBV14 and TRBJ2-3): EAGVTQFPSHSVIEKGQTVTLRCDPISGHDNLYWYRRVMGKEIKFLLHFVKESKQDESGMPNNRFLAERTGGTYSTLKVQPAELEDSGVYFCASSQTGLAGPKTDTQYFGPGTRLTVL.

The genes are TRBV20-1 and TRBJ1-6, with TRBD1 matching over 9 bases. V lost 7 bases to trimming and J lost 5 bases; unmatched junction nucleotides: 3. The germline gives CDR1 DFQATT, CDR2 SNEGSKA (reference sequence). The CDR3 totals 13 residues. CDR3 sequence (DNA): TGCAGTGTCGGGACAGGGAATAATTCACCCCTCCACTTT. Its translation is CSVGTGNNSPLHF.

The V call is TRBV12-3 or TRBV12-4, the J call TRBJ1-2; 9 bases align to TRBD1. There are 14 residues in the CDR3. V shed 6 bases and J 6 bases; nucleotides not matched to a gene: 8. The CDR3 region is CASRTTGGEDGYTF. The CDR3 DNA reads as TGTGCCAGCAGAACAACAGGGGGCGAGGATGGCTACACCTTC.

This clonotype turned up a few times. V and J are TRBV6-5 and TRBJ2-6; 7 bases are a match to TRBD1. With V trimmed by 5 bases and J by 5 bases, 3 bases remained unmatched. CDR1 and CDR2 from the germline V gene are MNHEY and SVGAGI. The CDR3 runs 14 residues. The CDR3 sequence: CASSTGVRANVLTF. In DNA, the CDR3 is TGTGCCAGCAGTACAGGGGTTCGGGCCAACGTCCTGACTTTC.

This chain uses TRBV20-1 with TRBJ2-5, with 13 bases identical to TRBD2. The CDR3 consists of 15 residues. Germline V gene sequence: CDR1 DFQATT, CDR2 SNEGSKA (reference sequence). CDR3 loop: CSVLPGLAGKETQYF. The CDR3 nucleotides read TGCAGCGTTCTTCCGGGACTAGCGGGGAAGGAGACCCAGTACTTC.

V and J are TRBV29-1 and TRBJ2-1; 12 bases are a match to TRBD2. V gave up 8 bases and J gave up 5 bases; unmatched junction bases: 7. Germline V gives CDR1 SQVTM, CDR2 ANQGSEA. The length of the CDR3 is 14 residues. CDR3 region: CSSPGLAGNNEQFF. CDR3 nucleotide sequence: TGCAGCTCCCCAGGACTAGCGGGGAACAATGAGCAGTTCTTC.

The chain combines TRBV29-1 with TRBJ1-4, with TRBD1 as a possible D gene (5 bases). Germline V CDR1 and CDR2: SQVTM, ANQGSEA. The V end lost 5 bases, the J end lost 11 bases, and 24 bases lay between the germline ends. The CDR3 has 15 residues. The CDR3 is CSVSPGEETTRKLFF. CDR3 coding DNA: TGCAGCGTTTCCCCGGGGGAGGAAACAACAAGGAAACTGTTTTTT.

This clonotype was counted ten times or more. The chain joins TRBV12-3 or TRBV12-4 to TRBJ2-7; 12 bases agree with TRBD1. The junction had 6 bases not matched to a gene; V was cut back by 5 bases and J by 7 bases. CDR3 length: 14 residues. CDR3 in DNA: TGTGCCAGCAGTGGGGGACAGGGGGCTGGAGAGCAGTACTTC. Translation gives CASSGGQGAGEQYF.

The chain employs TRBV20-1 and TRBJ2-3; TRBD2 aligns across 7 bases. The CDR3 spans 15 residues. CDR1 is DFQATT, CDR2 SNEGSKA, per germline (reference sequence). The V and J ends lost 1 base and 5 bases, in that order; junction bases with no gene match: 9. CDR3 sequence (DNA): TGCAGTGCTAGAGGGGGCGGGAGTGGGGTAGATACGCAGTATTTT. It specifies CSARGGGSGVDTQYF.

This clonotype showed up many times. This chain uses TRBV6-6 with TRBJ2-2, with D perhaps TRBD2 (5 bases). The CDR3 has 14 amino acids. Trimming removed 5 bases at V and 6 bases at J, with 13 bases between. The germline V gene has CDR1 MNHNY and CDR2 SVGAGI (reference sequence). This CDR3 is CASSPHTRAGELFF. The CDR3 DNA sequence: TGTGCCAGCAGTCCCCATACTAGGGCCGGGGAGCTGTTTTTT.

The chain employs TRBV10-3 and TRBJ2-6; the D is unclear. The V end was cut by 4 bases, the J end by 1 base, with 8 bases between. The CDR3 consists of 15 residues. Germline CDR1 reads ENHRY; CDR2 reads SYGVKD. The DNA for the CDR3 is TGTGCCATCAGTGTGAGCCAATCTGGGGCCAACGTCCTGACTTTC. Protein sequence: CAISVSQSGANVLTF.